These 20 T cell receptor beta chains came from one sample sequenced in a study of cytomegalovirus exposure and HLA in healthy donors. The PCR used 60 Vbeta and 13 Jbeta primers. Some clones are missing from TCRdb's copy, which holds only in-frame ones; the method was immunoSEQ multiplex PCR. The sample lists 150,000 to 200,000 clones, approximately 80% occurring once. Source material: PBMCs. The receptors were gathered from a girl aged 2 to 9 in good health and CMV-seropositive.

The V and J genes are TRBV6-5 and TRBJ1-1, with 9 bases identical to TRBD1. Germline assignment: CDR1 MNHEY and CDR2 SVGAGI. The CDR3 has 14 amino acids. The ends lost 6 bases at V and 3 bases at J; junction bases unmatched: 5. The CDR3 here is CASSPGQGYTEAFF. CDR3 bases: TGTGCCAGCAGCCCAGGACAGGGGTACACTGAAGCTTTCTTT.

The V call is TRBV29-1, the J call TRBJ2-2; possible D gene TRBD1, 8 bases. The V gene's germline CDR1 is SQVTM and CDR2 ANQGSEA. The CDR3 is 16 amino acids. With 2 bases removed from V and 0 bases from J, the gap between germline ends came to 13 bases. The CDR3 DNA sequence: TGCAGCGTTGAACTAGCGGACAGGGCGAACACCGGGGAGCTGTTTTTT. Its protein product is CSVELADRANTGELFF.

This chain uses TRBV5-1 with TRBJ1-2, with 7 bases lining up with TRBD1. J was trimmed by 0 bases and V by 2 bases; bases with no gene match: 7. The CDR3 sequence is 16 residues long. Germline V gives CDR1 SGHRS, CDR2 YFSETQ. CDR3 DNA: TGCGCCAGCAGCTTTTTGGGACAGCCAGCTAACTATGGCTACACCTTC. Translating gives CASSFLGQPANYGYTF.

In this sample, this clone turned up once. The chain has TRBV2 and TRBJ2-3, with D unclear. Germline V gives CDR1 SNHLY, CDR2 FYNNEI. With 7 bases removed from V and 4 bases from J, the gap between germline ends came to 15 bases. The CDR3 runs 14 residues. CDR3 sequence: CASNYLGVPDTQYF. The DNA of the CDR3 is TGTGCCAGCAATTATTTAGGAGTCCCAGATACGCAGTATTTT.

This sequence joins TRBV6-6 and TRBJ1-5, with D tentatively TRBD1 (5 bases). In germline, CDR1 is MNHNY, CDR2 SVGAGI (reference sequence). Trimming pared 6 bases from V and 0 bases from J, leaving 15 bases between. The CDR3 has 16 residues. The CDR3 region is CASSPLGGVSNQPQHF. CDR3 DNA: TGTGCCAGCAGCCCCCTGGGGGGGGTTAGCAATCAGCCCCAGCATTTT.

V gene TRBV27 combines with J gene TRBJ2-1; TRBD2 aligns across 7 bases. The CDR3 runs to 14 residues. Germline CDR1 MNHEY, CDR2 SMNVEV (reference sequence). V lost 2 bases to trimming and J lost 5 bases; unmatched junction nucleotides: 3. This chain's CDR3 is CASSLGLVNNEQFF. CDR3 nucleotides: TGTGCCAGCAGTTTAGGACTAGTTAACAATGAGCAGTTCTTC.

V and J are TRBV28 and TRBJ2-3; the D gene is possibly TRBD1 (5 bases). From germline, CDR1 is MDHEN and CDR2 SYDVKM. The germline V and J ends were trimmed by 6 bases and 2 bases, with 9 bases remaining between them. This CDR3 is 13 amino acids long. The CDR3 is CASSTRATDTQYF. The CDR3 region has the DNA TGTGCCAGCAGCACCAGGGCCACAGATACGCAGTATTTT. Full variable domain (remainder filled in from reference TRBV28 and TRBJ2-3): DVKVTQSSRYLVKRTGEKVFLECVQDMDHENMFWYRQDPGLGLRLIYFSYDVKMKEKGDIPEGYSVSREKKERFSLILESASTNQTSMYLCASSTRATDTQYFGPGTRLTVL.

This clone turned up a few times. The gene calls are TRBV5-6 and TRBJ2-1; 16 bases fit TRBD2. Germline lookup yields CDR1 SGHDT and CDR2 YYEEEE. The CDR3 covers 16 residues. After removal of 4 bases from V and 7 bases from J, the junction contained 5 bases not matched to a gene. The CDR3 region has the DNA TGTGCCAGCAGCAGGGGACTAGCGGGAGGGACGAATGAGCAGTTCTTC. It is translated as CASSRGLAGGTNEQFF.

In its sample, this clone was seen once. The chain recombines TRBV6-5 with TRBJ2-3, with D possibly being TRBD1 (6 bases). CDR1 is MNHEY, CDR2 SVGAGI, per germline. The CDR3 runs to 15 residues. Trimming removed 2 bases at V and 3 bases at J, with 12 bases between. CDR3 DNA: TGTGCCAGCAGTTACGCAGGGGCAAGGACAGATACGCAGTATTTT. Translation gives CASSYAGARTDTQYF.

The table lists this clone with a count of one. This chain links TRBV4-1 with TRBJ2-3, with 16 bases that match TRBD2. Germline loops: CDR1 MGHRA, CDR2 YSYEKL. The CDR3 spans 19 residues. Trimming removed 2 bases from V and 3 bases from J; junction bases left unmatched: 8. The CDR3 reads CASSQPGTSGRAGTDTQYF. The CDR3 bases are TGCGCCAGCAGCCAACCAGGGACTAGCGGGAGGGCCGGGACAGATACGCAGTATTTT.

V is TRBV19 and J is TRBJ1-4; TRBD1 is a possible D gene (5 bases). The V gene lost 4 bases and the J gene lost 5 bases, with 14 bases spanning the gap. Germline V gives CDR1 LNHDA, CDR2 SQIVND (reference sequence). The CDR3 is made up of 15 amino acids. CDR3 DNA sequence: TGTGCCAGTAGTAAAGACGGGGGACCCAATGAAAAACTGTTTTTT. Residues: CASSKDGGPNEKLFF.

The sample holds a few counts of this clone. The J gene is TRBJ1-3, the V gene TRBV25-1; D may be TRBD1 (5 bases). Trimming left V 1 base short and J 4 bases short, with 17 bases between. Per germline, CDR1 MGHDK and CDR2 SYGVNS. The CDR3 is 17 amino acids. The CDR3 bases are TGTGCCAGCAGTGAATCCAAAGCGGGGCCGACCGGAAACACCATATATTTT. It specifies CASSESKAGPTGNTIYF.

The chain links TRBV10-3 to TRBJ1-1, with 7 bases identical to TRBD1. V lost 7 bases and J lost 0; bases outside the gene matches: 5. The CDR3 is 14 amino acids. Germline-derived CDR1 and CDR2 are ENHRY and SYGVKD. CDR3 nucleotides: TGTGCCATCACGAGGGACAGCATGAACACTGAAGCTTTCTTT. Residues: CAITRDSMNTEAFF.

The gene calls are TRBV27 and TRBJ2-3; possibly TRBD2 for D (5 bases). Germline loops: CDR1 MNHEY, CDR2 SMNVEV (reference sequence). The length of the CDR3 is 17 residues. V lost 3 bases and J lost 1, with 17 bases in between. Here the CDR3 reads CASSFGKWSIGTDTQYF. The DNA of the CDR3 is TGTGCCAGCAGTTTCGGGAAATGGTCGATCGGCACAGATACGCAGTATTTT.

J is TRBJ2-7 and V is TRBV4-1; 10 bases agree with TRBD1. Looked up from germline, CDR1 is MGHRA and CDR2 is YSYEKL. V was clipped by 0 bases and J by 0 bases; unmatched bases: 2. This CDR3 has 16 amino acids. The CDR3 DNA sequence: TGCGCCAGCAGCCAAGAGGGGACAGGGGTCTCCTACGAGCAGTACTTC. This sequence encodes CASSQEGTGVSYEQYF.

A few counts support this clone. The chain links TRBV6-1 to TRBJ1-1, with D uncertain. Trimming took 6 bases from V and 1 from J, leaving 3 bases between them. Looked up from germline, CDR1 is MNHNS and CDR2 is SASEGT. CDR3 length: 11 residues. The CDR3 spells CASRRNTEAFF. The CDR3 coding sequence is TGTGCCAGCAGGAGGAACACTGAAGCTTTCTTT.

The J gene is TRBJ2-5, the V gene TRBV4-2; 10 bases map to TRBD2. The CDR3 runs to 17 residues. J was trimmed by 1 base and V by 4 bases; bases with no gene match: 9. Germline-derived CDR1 and CDR2 are LGHNA and YNFKEQ. DNA of the CDR3: TGTGCCAGCAGCCTGGGGGCGCTAGCGGGGGCCCAAGAGACCCAGTACTTC. Translated, it gives CASSLGALAGAQETQYF.

The CDR3 loop reads CASSYSQRDHNEQFF. CDR3 DNA: TGTGCCAGCAGTTACTCCCAGCGGGACCACAATGAGCAGTTCTTC. The chain couples TRBV6-6 to TRBJ2-1, with 7 nucleotides matching TRBD2. This CDR3 has 15 amino acids. The germline CDR1 and CDR2 sequences are MNHNY and SVGAGI (reference sequence). The V gene end was trimmed by 0 bases and the J gene end by 5 bases; junction bases not matched to a gene: 4.

The chain couples TRBV5-1 to TRBJ1-1, with 9 positions matching TRBD1. V trimming: 2 bases; J trimming: 6 bases; junction bases outside the gene matches: 11. The CDR3 contains 16 residues. Germline V lookup: CDR1 SGHRS, CDR2 YFSETQ. CDR3 loop: CASSLPEQGASAEAFF. In DNA, the CDR3 is TGCGCCAGCAGCTTACCCGAACAGGGGGCATCCGCTGAAGCTTTCTTT.

This sequence joins TRBV7-2 and TRBJ1-2, with 8 bases fitting TRBD1. Germline V gene data show CDR1 as SGHTA and CDR2 as FQGNSA. V lost 10 bases and J lost 9; bases outside the gene matches: 13. There are 13 residues in the CDR3. The CDR3 sequence is CATVTGTGGRYTF. The CDR3 DNA reads TGTGCCACCGTCACCGGGACAGGCGGACGCTACACCTTC.